These 5 T cell receptor beta chains were sequenced from one sample in a study of OX40 agonist ivuxolimab in advanced cancers. Clones were read by immunoSEQ multiplex PCR, and TCRdb kept only the in-frame ones, dropping some. The sample holds tens of thousands of clones, 80% to 90% seen once. Sequencing used CD4+ or CD8+ T cells sorted from blood, obtained in a trial of the OX40 agonist ivuxolimab. The receptors here all came from an adult with an advanced solid tumor such as melanoma, head and neck, liver or kidney cancer.

V usage is TRBV7-6 and J usage is TRBJ2-5; 11 bases align to TRBD2. CDR1 is SGHVS and CDR2 is FNYEAQ in the germline V gene. This CDR3 has 16 residues. J was trimmed by 2 bases and V by 3 bases; bases with no gene match: 5. CDR3 in amino acids: CASSFATSGVQETQYF. The CDR3 coding sequence is TGTGCCAGCAGCTTCGCGACTAGCGGGGTACAAGAGACCCAGTACTTC.

The V call is TRBV19, the J call TRBJ2-5, with TRBD2 matching over 8 bases. The germline V gene encodes CDR1 LNHDA and CDR2 SQIVND (reference sequence). The length of the CDR3 is 15 residues. With 5 bases clipped from V and 1 base from J, the junction kept 6 bases outside the gene matches. The CDR3 sequence: CASSPRLAFQETQYF. The CDR3 DNA is TGTGCCAGTAGTCCCCGACTAGCGTTCCAAGAGACCCAGTACTTC.

The chain employs TRBV4-3 and TRBJ2-5, with 10 bases that match TRBD2. The germline CDR1 and CDR2 sequences are LGHNA and YSLEER. V shed 3 bases and J 3 bases; nucleotides not matched to a gene: 10. This CDR3 contains 17 residues. This chain's CDR3 is CASSHEQWTSGEETQYF. The CDR3 DNA reads as TGCGCCAGCAGCCATGAACAGTGGACTAGCGGAGAAGAGACCCAGTACTTC.

The chain combines TRBV5-1 with TRBJ2-7, with 9 bases matching TRBD1. This CDR3 region has 15 residues. The junction had 7 bases not matched to a gene; V was cut back by 4 bases and J by 2 bases. CDR1 and CDR2 from the germline V gene are SGHRS and YFSETQ. The CDR3 region is CASSANRGRPYEQYF. CDR3 in DNA: TGCGCCAGCAGCGCGAACAGGGGGCGGCCCTACGAGCAGTACTTC.

This chain uses TRBV9 with TRBJ2-7; D unclear. The CDR3 is 14 residues long. Between the trimmed V and J ends, which lost 4 bases and 0 bases, there was a span of 11 bases. The germline gives CDR1 SGDLS, CDR2 YYNGEE. The CDR3 is CASSLGLNSYEQYF. The CDR3 nucleotides are TGTGCCAGCAGCCTTGGCCTGAACTCCTACGAGCAGTACTTC.